This entry lists 7 T cell receptor beta chains sequenced from one sample in a study of blood T cell repertoires in COVID-19 (dated by TCRdb to the early 2020s). Library creation used the immunoSEQ multiplex PCR assay. Held by TCRdb, this immuneACCESS table contains in-frame sequences only and omits some clones. Under half of the omission traces to an unresolved V gene where checked; the cause of the rest is unknown. The sample includes 250,000 or so clones, with around 87% observed a single time. The ten largest make up more than 1.3% of the sample. The sequencing input was peripheral blood. Source of these receptors: a woman between 40 and 50 years old who had recovered from COVID-19.

As for this clone: Other DNA sequences in the same sample also yield this CDR3. The chain uses TRBV11-2 and TRBJ2-7; the match to TRBD1 covers 10 bases. The CDR3 extends over 14 amino acids. Losses at the gene ends were 4 bases for V and 4 bases for J; bases not matched to a gene: 4. Germline V gene lookup returns CDR1 SGHAT and CDR2 FQNNGV. CDR3 loop: CASSWDRGGYEQYF. DNA for the CDR3: TGTGCCAGCAGCTGGGACAGGGGAGGGTACGAGCAGTACTTC.

The chain couples TRBV6-6 to TRBJ1-1; no definite D call. The length of the CDR3 is 13 residues. Between the trimmed V and J ends, which lost 0 bases and 6 bases, there was a span of 8 bases. Germline V gives CDR1 MNHNY, CDR2 SVGAGI (reference sequence). The CDR3 loop reads CASSYSISAEAFF. The CDR3 DNA reads as TGTGCCAGCAGTTACTCGATCTCAGCTGAAGCTTTCTTT.

The chain carries TRBV6-1 and TRBJ2-7, with 10 bases lining up with TRBD2. V trimming: 0 bases; J trimming: 3 bases; junction bases outside the gene matches: 8. Germline V CDR1 and CDR2: MNHNS, SASEGT. This CDR3 has 17 residues. The chain's CDR3 is CASSEAVGAGGLYEQYF. DNA of the CDR3: TGTGCCAGCAGTGAAGCGGTCGGAGCGGGGGGGCTCTACGAGCAGTACTTC.

The chain has TRBV30 and TRBJ1-1; TRBD1 is a possible D gene (6 bases). The length of the CDR3 is 13 residues. The germline gives CDR1 GTSNPN, CDR2 SVGIG (reference sequence). V was pared by 1 base and J by 5 bases, with 11 bases between. CDR3 sequence reads: CAWSEAGVTEAFF. The DNA for the CDR3 is TGTGCCTGGAGTGAAGCAGGGGTGACTGAAGCTTTCTTT.

The rearrangement uses TRBV11-3 and TRBJ1-6, with D unclear. Germline-derived CDR1 and CDR2 are SGHNT and YENEEA. V was clipped by 1 base and J by 9 bases, with 7 bases between them. The CDR3 is 13 residues long. The CDR3 DNA reads as TGTGCCAGCAGCTTAGGTGGGAGTTCACCCCTCCACTTT. Protein product: CASSLGGSSPLHF.

V usage is TRBV7-2 and J usage is TRBJ1-2; D is perhaps TRBD1 (6 bases). This CDR3 spans 15 amino acids. Germline CDR1 reads SGHTA; CDR2 reads FQGNSA. Between the trimmed V and J ends, which lost 5 bases and 7 bases, there was a span of 20 bases. For the CDR3, the DNA is TGTGCCAGCAGCCGTCTCCAAACAGGGTCTAGTGGCTACACCTTC. Amino acid sequence: CASSRLQTGSSGYTF.

The CDR3 DNA reads TGTGCCAGCAGCTTAGGATTATCCAGCGGGGGGAGACAAGAGACCCAGTACTTC. As protein: CASSLGLSSGGRQETQYF. The V gene is TRBV11-2, the J gene TRBJ2-5, with 9 bases lining up with TRBD2. Germline CDR1 is SGHAT and CDR2 is FQNNGV. The CDR3 extends over 18 amino acids. The V and J ends lost 1 base and 2 bases, in that order; junction bases with no gene match: 11. The full variable domain, with the rest looked up from reference TRBV11-2 and TRBJ2-5, is EAGVAQSPRYKIIEKRQSVAFWCNPISGHATLYWYQQILGQGPKLLIQFQNNGVVDDSQLPKDRFSAERLKGVDSTLKIQPAKLEDSAVYLCASSLGLSSGGRQETQYFGPGTRLLVL.